The rows below give T cell receptor beta chains drawn from one sample of a study of graft-versus-host responses after intestinal transplantation. The antigens these receptors bind are not known. This table comes from immunoSEQ multiplex PCR, and its TCRdb copy is limited to in-frame clones, with some not included. The sample carries tens of thousands of clones, 90% recorded once. Sequenced material: unstimulated CD8+ T cells sorted from spleen or lymph node cells, taken before transplant. Receptors originate from a human donor who was the organ donor for an intestinal transplant. CDR3s include the opening cysteine and the closing phenylalanine or tryptophan. Each record gives: J gene, V gene, CDR3 protein.

j_call: TRBJ1-1; v_call: TRBV2; cdr3_aa: CASSEGEEIPSAFF
j_call: TRBJ1-5; v_call: TRBV19; cdr3_aa: CASSIWGLIGPQHF
j_call: TRBJ2-2; v_call: TRBV7-9; cdr3_aa: CASSLDRENTGELFF
j_call: TRBJ1-1; v_call: TRBV4-2; cdr3_aa: CASSQVGGGSETEAFF
j_call: TRBJ2-3; v_call: TRBV10-1; cdr3_aa: CASSDRGTDTQYF
j_call: TRBJ1-2; v_call: TRBV11-2; cdr3_aa: CASSLGTGLNYGYTF
j_call: TRBJ2-1; v_call: TRBV19; cdr3_aa: CASTQLAGGWYEQFF
j_call: TRBJ2-3; v_call: TRBV5-6; cdr3_aa: CASSGEPQSTDTQYF
j_call: TRBJ2-1; v_call: TRBV5-6; cdr3_aa: CASSRGDWSYNEQFF
j_call: TRBJ1-5; v_call: TRBV27; cdr3_aa: CASSLSAGSNQPQHF
j_call: TRBJ2-2; v_call: TRBV4-1; cdr3_aa: CASSQKPTNTGELFF
j_call: TRBJ2-2; v_call: TRBV7-9; cdr3_aa: CASSREGTEPTGELFF
j_call: TRBJ2-1; v_call: TRBV25-1; cdr3_aa: CASSDGSNEQFF
j_call: TRBJ1-1; v_call: TRBV13; cdr3_aa: CASSSNEGRGTEAFF
j_call: TRBJ1-4; v_call: TRBV15; cdr3_aa: CATSRGIQGGEKLFF
j_call: TRBJ1-2; v_call: TRBV21-1; cdr3_aa: CASSKGRGGLHNYGYTF
j_call: TRBJ1-5; v_call: TRBV4-1; cdr3_aa: CASSHVEGGGVGNQPQHF
j_call: TRBJ2-1; v_call: TRBV6-5; cdr3_aa: CASSGSAGPLTKQFF
j_call: TRBJ2-3; v_call: TRBV5-6; cdr3_aa: CASSTGLGGDTQYF
j_call: TRBJ1-5; v_call: TRBV7-2; cdr3_aa: CASSLERTGYSNQPQHF
j_call: TRBJ1-5; v_call: TRBV6-7; cdr3_aa: CASSYTDRAHCNQPQHF
j_call: TRBJ1-2; v_call: TRBV19; cdr3_aa: CASLAGSYGYTF
j_call: TRBJ1-5; v_call: TRBV18; cdr3_aa: CASSQSRGNFYSNQPQHF
j_call: TRBJ1-1; v_call: TRBV6-5; cdr3_aa: CASSYGGNTEAFF
j_call: TRBJ1-2; v_call: TRBV2; cdr3_aa: CASRGGTGEKKYGYTF
j_call: TRBJ1-4; v_call: TRBV11-2; cdr3_aa: CASSLYRQGRTTNEKLFF
j_call: TRBJ1-6; v_call: TRBV4-1; cdr3_aa: CASSPGGGNSPLHF
j_call: TRBJ1-4; v_call: TRBV2; cdr3_aa: CASSDILRWGGSPEKLFF
j_call: TRBJ2-5; v_call: TRBV7-9; cdr3_aa: CASSLDSSQETQYF
j_call: TRBJ1-2; v_call: TRBV6-6; cdr3_aa: CAGSGQLYGYTF
j_call: TRBJ1-6; v_call: TRBV5-1; cdr3_aa: CASSLGQGLGGDSPLHF
j_call: TRBJ2-3; v_call: TRBV19; cdr3_aa: CASSTSPRPDTQYF
j_call: TRBJ2-3; v_call: TRBV4-2; cdr3_aa: CASSPESLPTDTQYF
j_call: TRBJ1-2; v_call: TRBV5-8; cdr3_aa: CASTPQGYGYTF
j_call: TRBJ2-1; v_call: TRBV9; cdr3_aa: CASSSGGLDEQFF
j_call: TRBJ2-1; v_call: TRBV2; cdr3_aa: CASSPGTSGGDEQFF
j_call: TRBJ2-5; v_call: TRBV4-2; cdr3_aa: CASSQLVRRGQETQYF
j_call: TRBJ1-2; v_call: TRBV10-2; cdr3_aa: CASRQGEGYTF
j_call: TRBJ1-1; v_call: TRBV20-1; cdr3_aa: CSTKDRPEAFF